The rows below give T cell receptor beta chains drawn from one sample of a study of beta chain features in type 1 diabetes. The repertoire was sequenced with immunoSEQ multiplex PCR; TCRdb's copy has only in-frame clones and lacks some. The sample lists 300,000 to 450,000 clones, around a fifth occurring once. Sequenced material: naive CD4+ T cells from blood. All receptors come from a woman under 30 in good health. Both conserved end residues are part of each CDR3. The D gene is left open where the match is weak. Only part of the rows carry a size: once, few, many, or a class if the clone is expanded.

>NA|TRBD2|TRBV7-2|TRBJ2-3
CASSLIPGLVGKGQYF
TGTGCCAGCAGCCTCATTCCGGGACTAGTCGGAAAGGGGCAGTATTTT
>NA|NA|TRBV5-1|TRBJ2-1
CASSSLYNEQFF
TGCGCCAGCAGCTCCCTTTACAATGAGCAGTTCTTC
>NA|NA|TRBV2|TRBJ1-2
CASSERGDGYTF
TGTGCCAGCAGTGAAAGGGGTGACGGCTACACCTTC
>NA|NA|TRBV18|TRBJ2-7
CASSPRPSQGAEQYF
TGTGCCAGCTCCCCCAGGCCTTCACAGGGAGCCGAGCAGTACTTC
>NA|TRBD2|TRBV29-1|TRBJ2-1
CSVDVPSGRADSREQFF
TGCAGCGTTGACGTCCCTAGCGGGAGGGCCGATTCTAGGGAGCAGTTCTTC
>NA|TRBD1|TRBV5-1|TRBJ2-7
CASSWTGFTEQYF
TGCGCCAGCAGCTGGACAGGGTTTACCGAGCAGTACTTC
>NA|TRBD1|TRBV29-1|TRBJ1-2
CSVYGTGSPYTF
TGCAGCGTTTACGGGACAGGGAGCCCCTACACCTTC
>NA|NA|TRBV18|TRBJ2-7
CASSPSSGSPYEQYF
TGTGCCAGCTCACCATCAAGCGGGTCCCCCTACGAGCAGTACTTC
>NA|TRBD2|TRBV29-1|TRBJ2-1
CSVLVAGGYNEQFF
TGCAGCGTTTTGGTAGCGGGGGGTTACAATGAGCAGTTCTTC
>few|NA|TRBV7-6|TRBJ2-2
CASSWPAGISSRDTGELFF
TGTGCCAGCAGCTGGCCCGCCGGGATCTCATCTCGGGACACCGGGGAGCTGTTTTTT
>few|NA|TRBV9|TRBJ2-1
CASSVVGSSYNEQFF
TGTGCCAGCAGCGTAGTTGGCAGCTCCTACAATGAGCAGTTCTTC
>NA|NA|TRBV5-1|TRBJ1-1
CASSLRAGGEAFF
TGCGCCAGCAGCCTTCGGGCGGGCGGCGAAGCTTTCTTT
>few|NA|TRBV20-1|TRBJ2-1
CSASPDNEQFF
TGCAGTGCTAGTCCGGACAATGAGCAGTTCTTC
>few|TRBD2|TRBV18|TRBJ2-5
CASSPTSGGQETQYF
TGTGCCAGCTCCCCCACTAGCGGGGGACAAGAGACCCAGTACTTC
>NA|NA|TRBV27|TRBJ1-2
CASSLGSGYGYTF
TGTGCCAGCAGTTTGGGCAGTGGCTATGGCTACACCTTC
>few|NA|TRBV30|TRBJ2-2
CAAGRPNTGELFF
TGTGCCGCCGGGAGACCGAACACCGGGGAGCTGTTTTTT
>few|NA|TRBV5-1|TRBJ1-1
CASSYAGTEAFF
TGCGCCAGCAGCTACGCAGGGACTGAAGCTTTCTTT
>few|NA|TRBV7-2|TRBJ2-5
CASSFLRETQYF
TGTGCCAGCAGCTTTCTACGGGAGACCCAGTACTTC
>NA|NA|TRBV19|TRBJ1-5
CASNLEAYQPQHF
TGTGCCAGTAATTTGGAGGCCTATCAGCCCCAGCATTTT
>NA|NA|TRBV30|TRBJ2-2
CAWSRTGELFF
TGTGCCTGGAGTCGGACCGGGGAGCTGTTTTTT
>few|NA|TRBV19|TRBJ1-5
CATGGLSNQPQHF
TGTGCCACGGGGGGACTCAGCAATCAGCCCCAGCATTTT
>NA|NA|TRBV4-2|TRBJ2-3
CASSQGIGGYRTDTQYF
TGTGCCAGCAGCCAAGGAATCGGCGGGTACCGCACAGATACGCAGTATTTT
>NA|NA|TRBV2|TRBJ2-3
CASSDQKGDTQYF
TGTGCCAGCAGTGACCAGAAGGGGGATACGCAGTATTTT
>NA|TRBD1|TRBV5-1|TRBJ2-7
CASSPWDRVAYEQYF
TGCGCCAGCAGCCCCTGGGACAGAGTAGCCTACGAGCAGTACTTC
>few|NA|TRBV5-4|TRBJ1-2
CASSLPGASYGYTF
TGTGCCAGCAGCTTGCCAGGGGCGAGCTATGGCTACACCTTC
>NA|TRBD2|TRBV5-1|TRBJ2-7
CASSLAPGGPRDEQYF
TGCGCCAGCAGCTTGGCACCGGGAGGGCCAAGAGACGAGCAGTACTTC
>NA|TRBD1|TRBV7-8|TRBJ1-2
CASSSAGTGDHGYTF
TGTGCCAGCAGCTCCGCCGGGACAGGCGATCATGGCTACACCTTC
>few|TRBD1|TRBV30|TRBJ2-1
CAWRTTGATYNEQFF
TGTGCCTGGAGGACCACAGGGGCAACCTACAATGAGCAGTTCTTC
>NA|NA|TRBV19|TRBJ1-2
CASTPGQAGYTF
TGTGCCAGTACCCCTGGGCAGGCTGGCTACACCTTC
>NA|TRBD2|TRBV5-1|TRBJ2-1
CASSLGTSIYNEQFF
TGCGCCAGCAGCCTGGGGACTAGCATCTACAATGAGCAGTTCTTC
>NA|NA|TRBV28|TRBJ1-3
CASSSPPDSDTIYF
TGTGCCAGCAGTTCACCACCGGACAGTGACACCATATATTTT
>few|TRBD1|TRBV7-2|TRBJ2-5
CASSEDRGRETQYF
TGTGCCAGCAGCGAGGACAGGGGGCGGGAGACCCAGTACTTC
>few|TRBD1|TRBV25-1|TRBJ2-3
CASSGDRFTDTQYF
TGTGCCAGCAGTGGGGACAGGTTCACAGATACGCAGTATTTT
>NA|NA|TRBV29-1|TRBJ2-3
CSVAFFSTSTDTQYF
TGCAGCGTTGCTTTTTTCTCAACTAGCACAGATACGCAGTATTTT